These 26 T cell receptor beta chains were sequenced from one sample in a study of regulatory T cells in long-lasting Graves disease (dated by TCRdb to the early 2020s). Receptors were amplified or captured by multiplex PCR. The instrument was an Illumina HiSeq 4000. iRepertoire HTBI primers and Arm-PCR amplification of CDR3 regions were used to construct TCR beta libraries. Starting from the raw public reads, TCRdb applied fastp trimming at Q25, assembled clones with MiXCR and retained in-frame beta chains. CDR3 protein duplicates are merged, each entry listing the most common genes and DNA. This sample gives 390,000 or so distinct CDR3 sequences in total; approximately 25% of them show up just once. The top ten hold approximately 30% of the sample. This specimen's time point label, interpreted: persistent/refractory GD, antithyroid drugs over 5 years with positive TRAb. RNA was extracted from PBMCs in TRIzol for both TCR sequencing and RNA sequencing.

The material was peripheral blood mononuclear cells (PBMCs), obtained when the disease was refractory, from a patient treated with antithyroid drugs. Every receptor here comes from a middle-aged woman with Graves disease. Donor details come from another sample of the same person, matched by shared clones.

This clonotype was recorded at least ten times. The CDR3 is CSVRWGKANTEAFF. CDR3 nucleotides: TGCAGCGTTCGCTGGGGTAAGGCGAACACTGAAGCTTTCTTT. The chain recombines TRBV29-1 with TRBJ1-1; D gene ambiguous. This CDR3 has 14 amino acids. Between the trimmed V and J ends, which lost 5 bases and 1 base, there was a span of 14 bases. Per the germline V gene, CDR1 is SQVTM and CDR2 is ANQGSEA.

This clonotype was observed at least ten times. The V gene is TRBV2, the J gene TRBJ2-2, with D tentatively TRBD1 (6 bases). Germline CDR1 and CDR2: SNHLY and FYNNEI. The CDR3 length is 14 residues. The germline V and J ends were trimmed by 5 bases and 4 bases, with 11 bases remaining between them. The CDR3 sequence is CASSILDSTGELFF. In nucleotides, the CDR3 is TGTGCCAGCAGTATCCTGGACAGCACCGGGGAGCTGTTTTTT.

In its sample, this clonotype was seen a few times. The genes are TRBV5-1 and TRBJ2-6; D might be TRBD1 or TRBD2, each matching 5 bases. Germline-derived CDR1 and CDR2 are SGHRS and YFSETQ. The CDR3 is 18 residues long. V was clipped by 4 bases and J by 0 bases, with 17 bases between them. CDR3 sequence reads: CASSPGTAKSSGANVLTF. The DNA for the CDR3 is TGCGCCAGCAGCCCTGGGACCGCGAAGAGCTCTGGGGCCAACGTCCTGACTTTC.

This clonotype appeared many times. The rearrangement joins TRBV29-1 to TRBJ1-2; the D is unclear. The CDR3 has 12 residues. V was pared by 0 bases and J by 4 bases, with 6 bases between. Germline lookup yields CDR1 SQVTM and CDR2 ANQGSEA. CDR3 loop: CSVEDTTYGYTF. The CDR3 region has the DNA TGCAGCGTTGAAGACACGACCTATGGCTACACCTTC.

This clonotype was detected many times. The chain recombines TRBV12-3 or TRBV12-4 with TRBJ2-7; D may be TRBD2 (5 bases). The V and J ends lost 6 bases and 2 bases respectively, with 14 bases between them. The CDR3 has 14 residues. The chain's CDR3 is CASSRGLSTYEQYF. The DNA for the CDR3 is TGTGCCAGCAGCCGTGGACTGTCGACCTACGAGCAGTACTTC.

This chain connects TRBV20-1 to TRBJ1-5, with unresolved D. CDR1 is DFQATT and CDR2 is SNEGSKA in the germline V gene (reference sequence). Trimming removed 2 bases from V and 3 bases from J, with 11 bases in between. The CDR3 is 14 amino acids. This CDR3 is CSARIGLNNQPQHF. The CDR3 nucleotides read TGCAGTGCTAGAATTGGGTTGAACAATCAGCCCCAGCATTTT.

The CDR3 DNA reads as TGTGCCAGCAGCCCCACAGGGGCCTCCGGGGAGCAGTACTTC. Amino acid sequence: CASSPTGASGEQYF. The rearrangement uses TRBV11-2 and TRBJ2-7; 7 bases match TRBD1. The ends lost 5 bases at V and 7 bases at J; junction bases unmatched: 11. The CDR3 loop spans 14 amino acids. Germline V gene sequence: CDR1 SGHAT, CDR2 FQNNGV.

The rearrangement joins TRBV20-1 to TRBJ1-6; TRBD1 aligns across 9 bases. Germline loops: CDR1 DFQATT, CDR2 SNEGSKA (reference sequence). This CDR3 comprises 17 residues. V shed 4 bases, J shed 5 bases, and the junction held 12 bases outside the gene matches. CDR3 in amino acids: CSATRNRDRANNSPLHF. Written as DNA, the CDR3 is TGCAGTGCTACTAGAAACCGGGACAGGGCGAATAATTCACCCCTCCACTTT.

The chain joins TRBV19 to TRBJ1-2; D is perhaps TRBD1 (5 bases). This CDR3 is 14 amino acids long. The V gene lost 8 bases and the J gene lost 3 bases, with 16 bases spanning the gap. Germline loops: CDR1 LNHDA, CDR2 SQIVND (reference sequence). The CDR3: CASGHDQGDYGYTF. The CDR3 bases are TGTGCCAGTGGACACGATCAGGGAGACTATGGCTACACCTTC.

Many counts were recorded for this clonotype. The J gene is TRBJ2-7, the V gene TRBV6-1; the D gene is possibly TRBD2 (5 bases). Germline V gene data show CDR1 as MNHNS and CDR2 as SASEGT. The CDR3 length is 14 residues. With 7 bases removed from V and 2 bases from J, the gap between germline ends came to 15 bases. The chain's CDR3 is CASIRTLGAYEQYF. The CDR3 DNA reads TGTGCCAGCATACGTACCTTGGGAGCCTACGAGCAGTACTTC.

This clonotype turned up a few times. One end of the junction varies from germline; a read error may be responsible. The CDR3 sequence is CASREALAGIYEQYF. The CDR3 region has the DNA TGTGCCAGCAGGGAAGCACTAGCGGGAATCTACGAGCAGTACTTC. The J gene is TRBJ2-7, the V gene TRBV6-1; 10 nucleotides agree with TRBD2. The CDR3 runs 15 residues. The germline V gene has CDR1 MNHNS and CDR2 SASEGT.

This clonotype was detected a few times. This chain uses TRBV7-8 with TRBJ1-2; TRBD1 is a possible D gene (6 bases). V was cut by 5 bases and J by 8 bases, with 27 bases left in between. CDR1 and CDR2 from the germline V gene are SGHVS and FQNEAQ. This CDR3 region has 17 residues. The CDR3 coding sequence is TGTGCCAGCAGCGCAGGGATTGTTGGGGGGCCACAGAAGGGCTACACCTTC. It specifies CASSAGIVGGPQKGYTF.

J is TRBJ1-1 and V is TRBV14; tentative D call: TRBD1 (5 bases). Germline CDR1 reads SGHDN; CDR2 reads FVKESK. The CDR3 consists of 15 residues. The V gene lost 2 bases and the J gene lost 1 base, with 11 bases spanning the gap. The CDR3 spells CASSQRGARNTEAFF. CDR3 DNA sequence: TGTGCCAGCAGCCAAAGAGGGGCGAGGAACACTGAAGCTTTCTTT.

Regarding this clonotype: It may be a read error: a sequence one base away is much more abundant. The rearrangement links TRBV6-6 to TRBJ1-4; D is possibly TRBD1 (6 bases). Looked up from germline, CDR1 is MNHNY and CDR2 is SVGAGI (reference sequence). The CDR3 runs to 15 residues. CDR3 region: CVSSYSITGNEKLFF. CDR3 bases: TGTGTCAGCAGTTACTCGATCACAGGGAATGAAAAACTGTTTTTT.

This clonotype has ten or more counts. This chain connects TRBV28 to TRBJ1-2; no definite D call. The CDR3 is made up of 16 amino acids. CDR1 and CDR2 from the germline V gene are MDHEN and SYDVKM. Deletions cut 6 bases from V and 0 bases from J, with 17 bases between. The CDR3 loop is CASSLRWASTNYGYTF. The CDR3 nucleotides are TGTGCCAGCAGCCTCAGGTGGGCAAGCACTAACTATGGCTACACCTTC.

The chain has TRBV19 and TRBJ2-5, with 7 bases fitting TRBD2. Germline V lookup: CDR1 LNHDA, CDR2 SQIVND (reference sequence). The length of the CDR3 is 13 residues. Losses at the gene ends were 8 bases for V and 4 bases for J; bases not matched to a gene: 7. The CDR3 is CASGEGRGETQYF. In nucleotides, the CDR3 is TGTGCCAGTGGCGAAGGGAGGGGAGAGACCCAGTACTTC. Using reference TRBV19 and TRBJ2-5 for the parts outside the CDR3, the full variable domain is DGGITQSPKYLFRKEGQNVTLSCEQNLNHDAMYWYRQDPGQGLRLIYYSQIVNDFQKGDIAEGYSVSREKKESFPLTVTSAQKNPTAFYLCASGEGRGETQYFGPGTRLLVL.

A few counts support this clonotype. This sequence joins TRBV12-3 or TRBV12-4 and TRBJ1-3; no reliable D call. V was pared by 6 bases and J by 0 bases, with 6 bases between. This CDR3 has 13 residues. The DNA for the CDR3 is TGTGCCAGCAGAGGAAACTCTGGAAACACCATATATTTT. It yields the protein CASRGNSGNTIYF.

V gene TRBV20-1 combines with J gene TRBJ1-3; 10 nucleotides agree with TRBD1. Germline CDR1 reads DFQATT; CDR2 reads SNEGSKA (reference sequence). The CDR3 has 13 residues. The V gene end was trimmed by 5 bases and the J gene end by 7 bases; junction bases not matched to a gene: 5. CDR3 sequence reads: CSASWTGGNTIYF. CDR3 nucleotides: TGCAGTGCTTCTTGGACAGGGGGTAACACCATATATTTT.

This clonotype was observed many times. DNA for the CDR3: TGTGCCAGCGGAGGCTACCAAGAGACCCAGTACTTC. Translating gives CASGGYQETQYF. V usage is TRBV11-2 and J usage is TRBJ2-5; possibly TRBD2 for D (5 bases). The CDR3 consists of 12 residues. CDR1 is SGHAT, CDR2 FQNNGV, per germline. V lost 8 bases and J 0 bases, leaving 7 bases between the germline ends.

This clonotype was counted at least ten times. This chain connects TRBV28 to TRBJ1-2; maybe TRBD1 (6 bases). V lost 7 bases to trimming and J lost 4 bases, with 13 bases between them. The CDR3 has 13 residues. The germline V gene encodes CDR1 MDHEN and CDR2 SYDVKM. CDR3 residues: CASTDQGIYGYTF. In DNA form, the CDR3 reads TGTGCCAGCACCGACCAGGGGATCTATGGCTACACCTTC.

There are many counts of this clonotype. The CDR3, as DNA: TGTGCCAGCAGTCCGAAACAGGGCTACGAGCAGTACTTC. It encodes CASSPKQGYEQYF. The chain links TRBV27 to TRBJ2-7; possibly TRBD1 for D (6 bases). Trimming removed 5 bases at V and 3 bases at J, with 11 bases between. The CDR3 covers 13 residues. Germline values: CDR1 MNHEY, CDR2 SMNVEV (reference sequence).

This clonotype was observed a handful of times. The rearrangement uses TRBV28 and TRBJ1-5; the D gene is possibly TRBD1 (5 bases). V was trimmed by 5 bases and J by 6 bases, leaving 11 bases between them. CDR3 length: 13 amino acids. The germline gives CDR1 MDHEN, CDR2 SYDVKM. This CDR3 reads CASSPQGFQPQHF. CDR3 in DNA: TGTGCCAGCAGTCCGCAGGGTTTTCAGCCCCAGCATTTT. Supplemented by reference TRBV28 and TRBJ1-5, the full variable domain reads DVKVTQSSRYLVKRTGEKVFLECVQDMDHENMFWYRQDPGLGLRLIYFSYDVKMKEKGDIPEGYSVSREKKERFSLILESASTNQTSMYLCASSPQGFQPQHFGDGTRLSIL.

This clonotype turned up a few times. V and J are TRBV12-3 or TRBV12-4 and TRBJ2-2; the D is unclear. V was trimmed by 3 bases and J by 5 bases, leaving 7 bases between them. The CDR3 totals 13 residues. The CDR3 region has the DNA TGTGCCAGCAGTTTGTATGTGACCGGGGAGCTGTTTTTT. Translated: CASSLYVTGELFF.

Many counts were recorded for this clonotype. The rearrangement joins TRBV6-5 to TRBJ2-5, with 7 bases lining up with TRBD2. The V and J ends lost 1 base and 5 bases, in that order; junction bases with no gene match: 10. The CDR3 loop spans 16 amino acids. Germline V lookup: CDR1 MNHEY, CDR2 SVGAGI. CDR3 sequence reads: CASSYFLSGVSETQYF. The CDR3 DNA follows: TGTGCCAGCAGTTACTTTTTAAGCGGGGTCAGTGAGACCCAGTACTTC.

This clonotype was seen many times. V and J are TRBV12-3 or TRBV12-4 and TRBJ1-5; the match to TRBD1 covers 7 bases. Germline trimming cut 5 bases from V and 0 bases from J; bases unmatched to any gene: 13. The CDR3 sequence is 18 residues long. The CDR3 bases are TGTGCCAGCAGTCCTACCCGTAGACAGGGCCTTAGCAATCAGCCCCAGCATTTT. Protein: CASSPTRRQGLSNQPQHF.

CDR3 in DNA: TGTGCCAGCAGCGACCCGACAACGGTCACCGGGGAGCTGTTTTTT. This translates into CASSDPTTVTGELFF. J is TRBJ2-2 and V is TRBV7-3; D gene unclear. V was trimmed by 5 bases and J by 4 bases, leaving 14 bases between them. Germline CDR1 reads SGHTA; CDR2 reads FQGTGA. This CDR3 has 15 residues. Supplemented by reference TRBV7-3 and TRBJ2-2, the full variable domain reads GAGVSQTPSNKVTEKGKYVELRCDPISGHTALYWYRQSLGQGPEFLIYFQGTGAADDSGLPNDRFFAVRPEGSVSTLKIQRTERGDSAVYLCASSDPTTVTGELFFGEGSRLTVL.